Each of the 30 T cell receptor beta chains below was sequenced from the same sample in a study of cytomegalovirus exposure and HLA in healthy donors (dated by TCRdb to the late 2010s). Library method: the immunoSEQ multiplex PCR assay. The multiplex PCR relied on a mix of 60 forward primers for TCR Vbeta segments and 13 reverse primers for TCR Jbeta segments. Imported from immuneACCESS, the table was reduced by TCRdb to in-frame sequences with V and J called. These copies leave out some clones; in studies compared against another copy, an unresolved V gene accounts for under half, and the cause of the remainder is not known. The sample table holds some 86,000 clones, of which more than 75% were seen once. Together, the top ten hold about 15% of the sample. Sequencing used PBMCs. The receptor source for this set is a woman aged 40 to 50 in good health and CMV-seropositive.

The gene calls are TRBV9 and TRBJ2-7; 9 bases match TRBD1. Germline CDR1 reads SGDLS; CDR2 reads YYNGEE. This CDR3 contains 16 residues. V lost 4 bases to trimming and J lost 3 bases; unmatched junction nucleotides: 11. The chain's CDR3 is CASSPSRGQGYYEQYF. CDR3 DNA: TGTGCCAGCAGCCCGAGTCGGGGACAGGGTTACTACGAGCAGTACTTC.

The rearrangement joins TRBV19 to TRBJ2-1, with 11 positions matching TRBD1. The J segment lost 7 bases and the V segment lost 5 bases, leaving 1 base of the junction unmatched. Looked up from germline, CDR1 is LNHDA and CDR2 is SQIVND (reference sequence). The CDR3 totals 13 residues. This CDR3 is CASSGDRGNEQFF. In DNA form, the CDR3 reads TGTGCCAGTAGTGGGGACAGGGGGAATGAGCAGTTCTTC.

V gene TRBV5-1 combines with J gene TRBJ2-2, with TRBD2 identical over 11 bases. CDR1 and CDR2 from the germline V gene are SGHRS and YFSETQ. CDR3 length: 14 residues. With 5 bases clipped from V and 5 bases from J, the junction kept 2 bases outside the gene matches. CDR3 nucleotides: TGCGCCAGCAGACGACTAGCGGGGACCGGGGAGCTGTTTTTT. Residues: CASRRLAGTGELFF.

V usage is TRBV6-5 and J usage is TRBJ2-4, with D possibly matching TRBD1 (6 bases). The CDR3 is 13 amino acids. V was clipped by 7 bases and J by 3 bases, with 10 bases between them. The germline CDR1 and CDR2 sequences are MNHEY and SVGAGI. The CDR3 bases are TGTGCCAGCAAGAGGGGGAGCAAAAACATTCAGTACTTC. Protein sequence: CASKRGSKNIQYF.

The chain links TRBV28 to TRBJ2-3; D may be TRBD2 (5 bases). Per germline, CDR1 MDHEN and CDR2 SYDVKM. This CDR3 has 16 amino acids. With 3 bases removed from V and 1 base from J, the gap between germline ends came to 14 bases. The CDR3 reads CASSFTSARGTDTQYF. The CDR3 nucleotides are TGTGCCAGCAGTTTTACCTCGGCGCGGGGCACAGATACGCAGTATTTT.

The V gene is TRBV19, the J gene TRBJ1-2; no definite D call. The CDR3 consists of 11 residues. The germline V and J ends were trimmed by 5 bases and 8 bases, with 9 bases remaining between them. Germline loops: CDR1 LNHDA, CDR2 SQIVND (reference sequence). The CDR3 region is CASSSGGGYTF. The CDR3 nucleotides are TGTGCCAGTAGTTCGGGTGGGGGCTACACCTTC.

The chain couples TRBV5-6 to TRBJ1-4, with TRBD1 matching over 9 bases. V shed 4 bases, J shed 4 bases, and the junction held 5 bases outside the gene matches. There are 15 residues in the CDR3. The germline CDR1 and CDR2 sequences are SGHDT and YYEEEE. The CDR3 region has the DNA TGTGCCAGCAGCCAGGGGACAGGGCTTAATGAAAAACTGTTTTTT. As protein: CASSQGTGLNEKLFF. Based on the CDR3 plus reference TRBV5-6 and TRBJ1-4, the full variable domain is DAGVTQSPTHLIKTRGQQVTLRCSPKSGHDTVSWYQQALGQGPQFIFQYYEEEERQRGNFPDRFSGHQFPNYSSELNVNALLLGDSALYLCASSQGTGLNEKLFFGSGTQLSVL.

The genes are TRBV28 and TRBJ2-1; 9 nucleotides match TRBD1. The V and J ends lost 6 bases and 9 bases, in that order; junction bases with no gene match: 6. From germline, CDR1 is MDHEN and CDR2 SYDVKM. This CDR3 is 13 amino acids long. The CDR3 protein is CASRGQGPGEQFF. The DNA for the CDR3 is TGTGCCAGCAGAGGACAGGGGCCGGGTGAGCAGTTCTTC.

CDR3 residues: CATNSQGFKSYNEQFF. In nucleotides, the CDR3 is TGTGCCACCAATTCCCAGGGGTTTAAATCCTACAATGAGCAGTTCTTC. The chain carries TRBV15 and TRBJ2-1; D may be TRBD1 (6 bases). The CDR3 loop spans 16 amino acids. Trimming stripped 7 bases from V and 1 base from J, with 17 bases between. Germline V gives CDR1 LNHNV, CDR2 YYDKDF (reference sequence).

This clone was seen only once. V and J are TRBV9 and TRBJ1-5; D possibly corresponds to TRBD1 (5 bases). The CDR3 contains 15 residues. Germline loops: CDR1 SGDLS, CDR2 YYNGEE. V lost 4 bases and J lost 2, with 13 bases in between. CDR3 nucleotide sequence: TGTGCCAGCAGCCCCCGGGGGTCGGGCAATCAGCCCCAGCATTTT. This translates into CASSPRGSGNQPQHF.

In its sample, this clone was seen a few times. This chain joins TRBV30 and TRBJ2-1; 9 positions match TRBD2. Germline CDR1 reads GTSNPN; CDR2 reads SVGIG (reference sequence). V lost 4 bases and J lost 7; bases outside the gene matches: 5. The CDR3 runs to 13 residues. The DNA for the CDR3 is TGTGCCTGGATGAACAGCGGGGGGAATGAGCAGTTCTTC. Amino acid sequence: CAWMNSGGNEQFF. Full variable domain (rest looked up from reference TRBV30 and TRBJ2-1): SQTIHQWPATLVQPVGSPLSLECTVEGTSNPNLYWYRQAAGRGLQLLFYSVGIGQISSEVPQNLSASRPQDRQFILSSKKLLLSDSGFYLCAWMNSGGNEQFFGPGTRLTVL.

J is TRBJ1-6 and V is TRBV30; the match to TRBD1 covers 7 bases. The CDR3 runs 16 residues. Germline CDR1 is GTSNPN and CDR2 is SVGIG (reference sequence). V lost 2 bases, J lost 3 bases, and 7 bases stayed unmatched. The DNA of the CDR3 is TGTGCCTGGAGTCCGACAGGGCAGCTCTATAATTCACCCCTCCACTTT. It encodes CAWSPTGQLYNSPLHF.

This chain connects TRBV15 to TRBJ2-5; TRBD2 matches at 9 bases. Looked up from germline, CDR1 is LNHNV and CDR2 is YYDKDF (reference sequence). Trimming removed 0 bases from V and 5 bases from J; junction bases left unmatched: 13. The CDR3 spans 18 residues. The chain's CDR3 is CATSRDFLWLAGTETQYF. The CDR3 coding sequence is TGTGCCACCAGCAGAGACTTCCTATGGCTAGCGGGAACGGAGACCCAGTACTTC. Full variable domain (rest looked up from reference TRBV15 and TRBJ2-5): DAMVIQNPRYQVTQFGKPVTLSCSQTLNHNVMYWYQQKSSQAPKLLFHYYDKDFNNEADTPDNFQSRRPNTSFCFLDIRSPGLGDTAMYLCATSRDFLWLAGTETQYFGPGTRLLVL.

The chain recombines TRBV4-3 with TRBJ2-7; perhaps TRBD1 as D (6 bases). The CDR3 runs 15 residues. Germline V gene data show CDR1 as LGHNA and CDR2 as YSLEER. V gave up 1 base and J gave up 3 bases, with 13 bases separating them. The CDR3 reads CASSQAPDRFYEQYF. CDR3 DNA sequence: TGCGCCAGCAGCCAAGCGCCCGACAGGTTCTACGAGCAGTACTTC.

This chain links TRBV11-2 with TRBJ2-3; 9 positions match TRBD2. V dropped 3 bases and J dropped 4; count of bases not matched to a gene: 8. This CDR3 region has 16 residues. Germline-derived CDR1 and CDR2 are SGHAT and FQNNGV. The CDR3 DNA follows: TGTGCCAGCAGCTTGGTGGGGACTAGCATCCCAGATACGCAGTATTTT. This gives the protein CASSLVGTSIPDTQYF.

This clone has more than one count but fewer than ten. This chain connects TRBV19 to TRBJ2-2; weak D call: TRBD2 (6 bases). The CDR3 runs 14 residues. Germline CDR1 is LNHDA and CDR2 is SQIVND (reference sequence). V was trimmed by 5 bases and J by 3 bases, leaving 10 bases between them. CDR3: CASSPGLYTGELFF. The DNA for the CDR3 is TGTGCCAGTAGTCCGGGACTTTACACCGGGGAGCTGTTTTTT.

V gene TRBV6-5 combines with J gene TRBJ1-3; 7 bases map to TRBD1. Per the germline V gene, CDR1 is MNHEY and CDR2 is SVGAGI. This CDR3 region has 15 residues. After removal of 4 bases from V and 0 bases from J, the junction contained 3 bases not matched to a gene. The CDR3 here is CASSLRTGSGNTIYF. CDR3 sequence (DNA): TGTGCCAGCAGTTTGAGGACAGGCTCTGGAAACACCATATATTTT.

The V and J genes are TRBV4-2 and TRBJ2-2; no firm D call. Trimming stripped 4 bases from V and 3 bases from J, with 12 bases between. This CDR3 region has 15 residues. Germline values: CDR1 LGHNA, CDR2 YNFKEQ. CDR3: CASSPYIEDTGELFF. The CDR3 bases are TGTGCCAGCAGCCCCTACATTGAGGACACCGGGGAGCTGTTTTTT.

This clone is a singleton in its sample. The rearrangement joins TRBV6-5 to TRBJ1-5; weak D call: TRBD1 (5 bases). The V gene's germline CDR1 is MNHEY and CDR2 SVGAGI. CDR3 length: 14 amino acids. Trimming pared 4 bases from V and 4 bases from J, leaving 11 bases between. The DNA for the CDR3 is TGTGCCAGCAGTTCGGACAACTTAAATCAGCCCCAGCATTTT. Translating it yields CASSSDNLNQPQHF.

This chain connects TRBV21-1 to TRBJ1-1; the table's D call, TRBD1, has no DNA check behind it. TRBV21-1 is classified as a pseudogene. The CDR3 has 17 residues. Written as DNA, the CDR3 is TGTGCCAGCAGCAAAGACGGGACAGGGAAGGGGAACACTGAAGCTTTCTTT. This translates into CASSKDGTGKGNTEAFF.

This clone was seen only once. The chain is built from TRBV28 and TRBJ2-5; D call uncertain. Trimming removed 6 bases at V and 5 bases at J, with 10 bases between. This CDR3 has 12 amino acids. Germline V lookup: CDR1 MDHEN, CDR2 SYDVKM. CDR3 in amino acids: CASSWSLETQYF. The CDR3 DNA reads TGTGCCAGCAGCTGGAGCCTTGAGACCCAGTACTTC.

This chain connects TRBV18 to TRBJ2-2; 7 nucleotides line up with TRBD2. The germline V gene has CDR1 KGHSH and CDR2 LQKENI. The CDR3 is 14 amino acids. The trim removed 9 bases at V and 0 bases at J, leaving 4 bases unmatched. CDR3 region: CASRAGTNTGELFF. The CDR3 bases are TGTGCCAGTCGAGCGGGAACGAACACCGGGGAGCTGTTTTTT. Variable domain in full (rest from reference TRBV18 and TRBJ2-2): NAGVMQNPRHLVRRRGQEARLRCSPMKGHSHVYWYRQLPEEGLKFMVYLQKENIIDESGMPKERFSAEFPKEGPSILRIQQVVRGDSAAYFCASRAGTNTGELFFGEGSRLTVL.

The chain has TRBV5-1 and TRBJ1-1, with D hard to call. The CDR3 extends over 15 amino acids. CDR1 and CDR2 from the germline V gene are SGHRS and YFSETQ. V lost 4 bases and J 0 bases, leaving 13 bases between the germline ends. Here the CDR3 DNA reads TGCGCCAGCAGCCCCGGAAGAGGGTTGAACACTGAAGCTTTCTTT. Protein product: CASSPGRGLNTEAFF. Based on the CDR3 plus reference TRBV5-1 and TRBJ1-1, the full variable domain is KAGVTQTPRYLIKTRGQQVTLSCSPISGHRSVSWYQQTPGQGLQFLFEYFSETQRNKGNFPGRFSGRQFSNSRSEMNVSTLELGDSALYLCASSPGRGLNTEAFFGQGTRLTVV.

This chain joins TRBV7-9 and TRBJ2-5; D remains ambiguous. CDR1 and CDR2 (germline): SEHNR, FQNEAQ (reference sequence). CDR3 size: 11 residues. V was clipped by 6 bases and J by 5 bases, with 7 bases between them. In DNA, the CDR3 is TGTGCCAGCAGTAGACTGGAGACCCAGTACTTC. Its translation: CASSRLETQYF.

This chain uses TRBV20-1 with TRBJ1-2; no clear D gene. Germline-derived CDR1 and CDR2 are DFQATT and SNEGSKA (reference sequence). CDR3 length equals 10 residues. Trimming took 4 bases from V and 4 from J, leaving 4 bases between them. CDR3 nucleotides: TGCAGTGCTACCAGCTATGGCTACACCTTC. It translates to CSATSYGYTF.

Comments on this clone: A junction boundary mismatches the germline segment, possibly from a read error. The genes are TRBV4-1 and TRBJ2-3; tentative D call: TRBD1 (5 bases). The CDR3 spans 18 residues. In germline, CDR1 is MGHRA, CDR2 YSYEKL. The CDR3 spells CPRAGPGPIDLHTDTQYF. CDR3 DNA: TGCCCCAGGGCCGGGCCAGGGCCGATCGACCTCCACACAGATACGCAGTATTTT.

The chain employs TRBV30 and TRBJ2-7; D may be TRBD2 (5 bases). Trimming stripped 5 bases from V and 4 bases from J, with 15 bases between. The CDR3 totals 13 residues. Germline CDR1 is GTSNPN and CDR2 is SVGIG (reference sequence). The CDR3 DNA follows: TGTGCCTGGTCCAGAGGGCTTGGGTACGAGCAGTACTTC. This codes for CAWSRGLGYEQYF.

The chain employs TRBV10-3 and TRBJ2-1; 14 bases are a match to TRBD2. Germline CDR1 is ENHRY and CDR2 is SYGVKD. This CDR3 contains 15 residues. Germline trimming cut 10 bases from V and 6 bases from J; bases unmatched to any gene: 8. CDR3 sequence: CATVTGTSGSNEQFF. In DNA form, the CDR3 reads TGTGCCACCGTTACCGGGACTAGCGGGAGCAATGAGCAGTTCTTC.

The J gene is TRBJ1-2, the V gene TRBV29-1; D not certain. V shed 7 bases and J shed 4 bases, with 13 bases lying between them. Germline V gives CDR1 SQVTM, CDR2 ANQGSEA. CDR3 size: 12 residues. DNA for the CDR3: TGCAGCGCCAAAACCGGGGTCTATGGCTACACCTTC. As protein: CSAKTGVYGYTF.

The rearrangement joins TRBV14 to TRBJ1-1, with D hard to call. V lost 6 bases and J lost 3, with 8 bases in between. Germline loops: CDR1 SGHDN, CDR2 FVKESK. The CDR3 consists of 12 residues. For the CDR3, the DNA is TGTGCCAGCAGGAGGTGGGACACTGAAGCTTTCTTT. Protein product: CASRRWDTEAFF.